This is a list of T cell receptor beta chains from one sample in a study of shared clonotypes between healthy human individuals. Sequenced by immunoSEQ multiplex PCR; TCRdb stores in-frame clones only, minus some. This sample has just over 2,000,000 clones; about 94% occur once, and the top ten carry approximately 1.2%. The material sequenced was naive CD8+ T cells sorted from blood. The receptor set was obtained from a young man in good health. CDR3s include the opening cysteine and the closing phenylalanine or tryptophan. Each record gives: D gene, V gene, J gene, clone size, CDR3 DNA, CDR3 protein. A D gene is named only where the DNA matches it firmly. Clone size is shown for a subset of rows, as once, few, many or a class of expanded clone.

d_call: .; v_call: TRBV6-1; j_call: TRBJ1-5; clone_size: .; cdr3_nt: TGTGCCAGCAGTGAGAGTCCGAATCAGCCCCAGCATTTT; cdr3_aa: CASSESPNQPQHF
d_call: .; v_call: TRBV5-1; j_call: TRBJ2-5; clone_size: .; cdr3_nt: TGCGCCAGCAGCTTGGGCGAAGCTAGTTCAAAACTTTGGGAGACCCAGTACTTC; cdr3_aa: CASSLGEASSKLWETQYF
d_call: .; v_call: TRBV18; j_call: TRBJ2-5; clone_size: .; cdr3_nt: TGTGCCCGGAGAGGGCCGGAGACCCAGTACTTC; cdr3_aa: CARRGPETQYF
d_call: .; v_call: TRBV27; j_call: TRBJ2-3; clone_size: .; cdr3_nt: TGTGCCAGCAGTTCCCTGACGGTGGGAGGAAGAACAGATACGCAGTATTTT; cdr3_aa: CASSSLTVGGRTDTQYF
d_call: .; v_call: TRBV11-2; j_call: TRBJ2-4; clone_size: .; cdr3_nt: TGTGCCAGCAGCTTTACTTGGGAGGCCAAAAACATTCAGTACTTC; cdr3_aa: CASSFTWEAKNIQYF
d_call: TRBD1; v_call: TRBV7-9; j_call: TRBJ2-5; clone_size: .; cdr3_nt: TGTGCCAGCAGCCCCCCGGGACAGGAAATTCGGGAGACCCAGTACTTC; cdr3_aa: CASSPPGQEIRETQYF
d_call: .; v_call: TRBV10-3; j_call: TRBJ1-2; clone_size: .; cdr3_nt: TGTGCCATCAGTGAAGGGGGGGTCCACTATGGCTACACCTTC; cdr3_aa: CAISEGGVHYGYTF
d_call: .; v_call: TRBV5-1; j_call: TRBJ2-7; clone_size: .; cdr3_nt: TGCGCCAGCAGCTTGTTAGGTCCCTACGAGCAGTACTTC; cdr3_aa: CASSLLGPYEQYF
d_call: .; v_call: TRBV7-3; j_call: TRBJ1-3; clone_size: .; cdr3_nt: TGTGCCAGCAGCCTCTTCCCCGGAAACACCATATATTTT; cdr3_aa: CASSLFPGNTIYF
d_call: .; v_call: TRBV28; j_call: TRBJ2-3; clone_size: .; cdr3_nt: TGTGCCAGCAGCTACCGGGACACGCTCACAGATACGCAGTATTTT; cdr3_aa: CASSYRDTLTDTQYF
d_call: TRBD2; v_call: TRBV7-2; j_call: TRBJ2-3; clone_size: .; cdr3_nt: TGTGCCAGCAGCTTGACTAGCGGGAGTGCAGATACGCAGTATTTT; cdr3_aa: CASSLTSGSADTQYF
d_call: .; v_call: TRBV27; j_call: TRBJ2-1; clone_size: .; cdr3_nt: TGTGCCAGCAGTTTGCCCGGGACCTACAATGAGCAGTTCTTC; cdr3_aa: CASSLPGTYNEQFF
d_call: .; v_call: TRBV2; j_call: TRBJ1-6; clone_size: once; cdr3_nt: TGTGCCAGCGGTGAGGATCGTCCCCTCCACTTT; cdr3_aa: CASGEDRPLHF
d_call: .; v_call: TRBV9; j_call: TRBJ1-2; clone_size: .; cdr3_nt: TGTGCCAGCAGCGTAGATGAATTTCGCACAGGTGGATATGGCTACACCTTC; cdr3_aa: CASSVDEFRTGGYGYTF
d_call: .; v_call: TRBV7-9; j_call: TRBJ1-5; clone_size: .; cdr3_nt: TGTGCCAGCAGCATACAGGGTTCCAATCAGCCCCAGCATTTT; cdr3_aa: CASSIQGSNQPQHF
d_call: TRBD2; v_call: TRBV4-1; j_call: TRBJ2-2; clone_size: .; cdr3_nt: TGCGCCAGCAGCCAAGATCGAATAGCGGGGAACACCGGGGAGCTGTTTTTT; cdr3_aa: CASSQDRIAGNTGELFF
d_call: .; v_call: TRBV19; j_call: TRBJ1-1; clone_size: .; cdr3_nt: TGTGCCAGTACCGAGGGGCAGGTGAACACTGAAGCTTTCTTT; cdr3_aa: CASTEGQVNTEAFF
d_call: .; v_call: TRBV19; j_call: TRBJ2-3; clone_size: .; cdr3_nt: TGTGCCAGTAGTTCCGGCCCTTGGGGCGGTGGGCTAGGGCAGTATTTT; cdr3_aa: CASSSGPWGGGLGQYF
d_call: TRBD2; v_call: TRBV5-1; j_call: TRBJ2-3; clone_size: .; cdr3_nt: TGCGCCAGCAGCATGACTAGCGGGAGATACACAGATACGCAGTATTTT; cdr3_aa: CASSMTSGRYTDTQYF
d_call: .; v_call: TRBV30; j_call: TRBJ2-7; clone_size: .; cdr3_nt: TGTGCCTGGAGTGAGGCTAGTAATTCCTACGAGCAGTACTTC; cdr3_aa: CAWSEASNSYEQYF
d_call: .; v_call: TRBV7-9; j_call: TRBJ2-7; clone_size: .; cdr3_nt: TGTGCCAGCAGCTTAGCGGGAGTTATCTACGAGCAGTACTTC; cdr3_aa: CASSLAGVIYEQYF
d_call: TRBD1; v_call: TRBV6-1; j_call: TRBJ2-7; clone_size: .; cdr3_nt: TGTGCCAGCAGGACAGGGACAGGGAACGAGCAGTACTTC; cdr3_aa: CASRTGTGNEQYF
d_call: TRBD2; v_call: TRBV19; j_call: TRBJ2-1; clone_size: .; cdr3_nt: TGTGCCAGTAGTATTGCGGGAGACTACAATGAGCAGTTCTTC; cdr3_aa: CASSIAGDYNEQFF
d_call: .; v_call: TRBV27; j_call: TRBJ1-2; clone_size: .; cdr3_nt: TGTGCCTCCTCCCAGGGACCAACCTATGGCTACACCTTC; cdr3_aa: CASSQGPTYGYTF
d_call: .; v_call: TRBV9; j_call: TRBJ2-1; clone_size: .; cdr3_nt: TGTGCCAGCAGCGGGGGGTCCTACAATGAGCAGTTCTTC; cdr3_aa: CASSGGSYNEQFF
d_call: .; v_call: TRBV5-5; j_call: TRBJ2-7; clone_size: .; cdr3_nt: TGTGCCAGCAGCTTATCTTTCGAGCAGTACTTC; cdr3_aa: CASSLSFEQYF
d_call: .; v_call: TRBV5-1; j_call: TRBJ2-7; clone_size: .; cdr3_nt: TGCGCCAGCAGCTTGGGTCATTCTTACGAGCAGTACTTC; cdr3_aa: CASSLGHSYEQYF
d_call: TRBD1; v_call: TRBV15; j_call: TRBJ1-3; clone_size: .; cdr3_nt: TGTGCCACCAGCCCAGGACGGGACAGGTTCCCTGGAAACACCATATATTTT; cdr3_aa: CATSPGRDRFPGNTIYF
d_call: .; v_call: TRBV25-1; j_call: TRBJ2-1; clone_size: .; cdr3_nt: TGTGCCAGCAGTGACAAGGTTGCCAGCTCCTACAATGAGCAGTTCTTC; cdr3_aa: CASSDKVASSYNEQFF
d_call: TRBD2; v_call: TRBV7-9; j_call: TRBJ2-7; clone_size: .; cdr3_nt: TGTGCCAGCAGCCCCTATCCCTGGCGGGAGGACCTCTCCTACGAGCAGTACTTC; cdr3_aa: CASSPYPWREDLSYEQYF
d_call: .; v_call: TRBV11-2; j_call: TRBJ1-4; clone_size: once; cdr3_nt: TGTGCCAGCAGCCTGGGAAGTAGTGAAAAACTGTTTTTT; cdr3_aa: CASSLGSSEKLFF
d_call: .; v_call: TRBV2; j_call: TRBJ1-5; clone_size: .; cdr3_nt: TGTGCCAGCAGCCAGGTGAAGTTGGAGCCCCAGCATTTT; cdr3_aa: CASSQVKLEPQHF
d_call: TRBD1; v_call: TRBV19; j_call: TRBJ1-1; clone_size: once; cdr3_nt: TGTGCCAGTAGTCCGAGACAGGGCCTGAACACTGAAGCTTTCTTT; cdr3_aa: CASSPRQGLNTEAFF
d_call: TRBD2; v_call: TRBV11-2; j_call: TRBJ2-3; clone_size: .; cdr3_nt: TGTGCCAGCAGCTCCGGGACTAGCGGGGGAGACACAGATACGCAGTATTTT; cdr3_aa: CASSSGTSGGDTDTQYF
d_call: TRBD2; v_call: TRBV7-9; j_call: TRBJ2-3; clone_size: .; cdr3_nt: TGTGCCAGCAGCTTAGGGAGCCAGCGGGAGGGCCCTTTC; cdr3_aa: CASSLGSQREGPF
d_call: TRBD2; v_call: TRBV9; j_call: TRBJ2-7; clone_size: .; cdr3_nt: TGTGCCAGCAGCGTAGGACTAGCGGGAGGGTATACCCACGAGCAGTACTTC; cdr3_aa: CASSVGLAGGYTHEQYF
d_call: .; v_call: TRBV5-1; j_call: TRBJ2-5; clone_size: .; cdr3_nt: TGCGCCAGCAGCTTGGATCTAGGAGCCCAAGAGACCCAGTACTTC; cdr3_aa: CASSLDLGAQETQYF
d_call: .; v_call: TRBV5-6; j_call: TRBJ2-1; clone_size: .; cdr3_nt: TGTGCCAGCAGCTTGCGGTTGAATGAGCAGTTCTTC; cdr3_aa: CASSLRLNEQFF
d_call: .; v_call: TRBV18; j_call: TRBJ2-5; clone_size: .; cdr3_nt: TGTGCCAGCTCACCACGAGACAGCCAAGAGACCCAGTACTTC; cdr3_aa: CASSPRDSQETQYF
d_call: .; v_call: TRBV30; j_call: TRBJ2-1; clone_size: .; cdr3_nt: TGTGCCTGGAGTGTACTCGCTAGTAAGGAGCAGTTCTTC; cdr3_aa: CAWSVLASKEQFF
d_call: .; v_call: TRBV13; j_call: TRBJ2-7; clone_size: .; cdr3_nt: TGTGCCAGCAGCCCCGCACCCTCCTACGAGCAGTACTTC; cdr3_aa: CASSPAPSYEQYF
d_call: .; v_call: TRBV27; j_call: TRBJ1-4; clone_size: .; cdr3_nt: TGTGCCAGCAGTTCGGTATACAGGGAAAAACTGTTTTTT; cdr3_aa: CASSSVYREKLFF
d_call: .; v_call: TRBV9; j_call: TRBJ1-2; clone_size: .; cdr3_nt: TGTGCCAGCAGCGACGGGGGGACCTATGGCTACACCTTC; cdr3_aa: CASSDGGTYGYTF
d_call: TRBD2; v_call: TRBV28; j_call: TRBJ2-5; clone_size: .; cdr3_nt: TGTGCCAGCAGTTTATCCGGACTAGCGGTTCCGAGGGGAGAGACCCAGTACTTC; cdr3_aa: CASSLSGLAVPRGETQYF
d_call: .; v_call: TRBV30; j_call: TRBJ1-5; clone_size: .; cdr3_nt: TGTGCCTGGGCTTCGGGAGCCGGGAGTCAGCCCCAGCATTTT; cdr3_aa: CAWASGAGSQPQHF
d_call: .; v_call: TRBV6-1; j_call: TRBJ2-7; clone_size: .; cdr3_nt: TGTGCCAGCAGTGAGAGGATCGGAGGGGGCGCCTACGAGCAGTACTTC; cdr3_aa: CASSERIGGGAYEQYF
d_call: .; v_call: TRBV5-6; j_call: TRBJ1-5; clone_size: .; cdr3_nt: TGTGCCAGCAGCGCATTTAATCAGCCCCAGCATTTT; cdr3_aa: CASSAFNQPQHF
d_call: .; v_call: TRBV30; j_call: TRBJ1-5; clone_size: .; cdr3_nt: TGTGCCTGGAGTGTCCAGGGATCGGGTCAGCCCCAGCATTTT; cdr3_aa: CAWSVQGSGQPQHF
d_call: .; v_call: TRBV6-5; j_call: TRBJ2-5; clone_size: .; cdr3_nt: TGTGCCAGCAGTTACTCGTGGGGAATGGAGACCCAGTACTTC; cdr3_aa: CASSYSWGMETQYF
d_call: .; v_call: TRBV10-1; j_call: TRBJ1-4; clone_size: .; cdr3_nt: TGCGCCAGCAGTGAGTCAGGGGGGCCAACAACTAATGAAAAACTGTTTTTT; cdr3_aa: CASSESGGPTTNEKLFF
d_call: .; v_call: TRBV9; j_call: TRBJ2-2; clone_size: .; cdr3_nt: TGTGCCAGCAGCGTAGGGGAGGTCACCGGGGAGCTGTTTTTT; cdr3_aa: CASSVGEVTGELFF
d_call: .; v_call: TRBV9; j_call: TRBJ1-2; clone_size: .; cdr3_nt: TGTGCCAGCAGCCCCCCCAGCGTCGCCTATGGCTACACCTTC; cdr3_aa: CASSPPSVAYGYTF
d_call: .; v_call: TRBV18; j_call: TRBJ2-5; clone_size: .; cdr3_nt: TGTGCCAGCTCACCCGATAAACGTCAAGAGACCCAGTACTTC; cdr3_aa: CASSPDKRQETQYF
d_call: .; v_call: TRBV30; j_call: TRBJ1-1; clone_size: .; cdr3_nt: TGTGCCTCCGGGACCGCAGAAGCTTTCTTT; cdr3_aa: CASGTAEAFF
d_call: .; v_call: TRBV10-2; j_call: TRBJ1-1; clone_size: .; cdr3_nt: TGCGCCAGCAACCTGGACATATTGAACACTGAAGCTTTCTTT; cdr3_aa: CASNLDILNTEAFF
d_call: .; v_call: TRBV11-2; j_call: TRBJ1-1; clone_size: .; cdr3_nt: TGTGCCAGCAGCCCGGGACATTGGGGGTCTAACACTGAAGCTTTCTTT; cdr3_aa: CASSPGHWGSNTEAFF
d_call: .; v_call: TRBV5-5; j_call: TRBJ2-3; clone_size: .; cdr3_nt: TGTGCCAGCAGCCTGACCTACGAGGATACGCAGTATTTT; cdr3_aa: CASSLTYEDTQYF
d_call: .; v_call: TRBV27; j_call: TRBJ2-3; clone_size: .; cdr3_nt: TGTGCCAGCAGTTCCACTTCTCTAGGGGTAGATACAGATACGCAGTATTTT; cdr3_aa: CASSSTSLGVDTDTQYF
d_call: .; v_call: TRBV11-2; j_call: TRBJ2-2; clone_size: .; cdr3_nt: TGTGCCAGCAGCGGGCCGGACACCCCCACCGGGGAGCTGTTTTTT; cdr3_aa: CASSGPDTPTGELFF
d_call: .; v_call: TRBV4-1; j_call: TRBJ2-7; clone_size: .; cdr3_nt: TGCGCCAGCAGCCAAACCCCCAGCTACGAGCAGTACTTC; cdr3_aa: CASSQTPSYEQYF